This record looks at one TCR beta chain sequence and its context. Germline trimming cut 8 bases from V and 6 bases from J; bases unmatched to any gene: 11. CDR3 length: 15 amino acids. Germline V gene sequence: CDR1 SNHLY, CDR2 FYNNEI. Each PCR received spiked synthetic TCR analog templates. Clones were sequenced by immunoSEQ multiplex PCR, and TCRdb holds only the in-frame ones, with some missing. The table lists roughly 100,000 clones, around four fifths of them singletons. The sample belongs to a study of PD-L1 blockade in urothelial cancer. Study at large: Researchers looked at the blood 3 weeks (second dose) and 6 weeks after treatment began. The median number of T cells present in blood samples was 141,255.

Time point of the sample: peripheral blood 6 weeks after treatment start. This receptor was identified in a man between 70 and 80 years old with urothelial cancer. This specimen was PBMCs, taken around atezolizumab (anti-PD-L1) treatment. The chain has TRBV2 and TRBJ1-5, with 9 bases aligning to TRBD1. In nucleotides, the CDR3 is TGTGCCAGCGCCCGTGAAGGGACAGGGAGTCAGCCCCAGCATTTT. This translates into CASAREGTGSQPQHF.